This TCR beta chain came from a study of blood T cell repertoires in COVID-19 (dated by TCRdb to 2020 to 2022). Regarding the research as a whole: The collaborator samples originated in the United States, Italy and Spain and spanned the acute and convalescent phases of COVID-19. Where available, HLA class I and class II types were taken from metadata supplied by the sample provider and were not determined by assay-based typing. The prospective study material was composed of cDNA or gDNA derived from T cells, B-cell-depleted T cells, or PBMCs. Samples came from the ongoing ImmuneRACE study (first 160 participants) plus 1,254 subjects from 6 global collaborators. Deeply sampled blood TCRbeta repertoires from subjects exposed to, actively infected with, or recovered from COVID-19 were included in the dataset. The repertoires were released in a freely available public database intended as a resource for research on the immune response to SARS-CoV-2. The sample metadata nearly always contained a de-identified subject ID, COVID-19 status, age in years and sex.

The immunoSEQ Assay, a bias-controlled multiplex PCR, was used to amplify TCRbeta CDR3 regions from genomic DNA. The study's processing was this. The number of nucleated cells in each sample was estimated from the amplification of reference gene primers within the assay. To quantify the absolute abundance of each unique TCRbeta CDR3 rearrangement, sequence reads were collapsed and filtered. For each sample, productive Simpson clonality was calculated as the square root of Simpson's diversity index across productive rearrangements. TCRdb took over this immuneACCESS table, retaining in-frame rearrangements with V and J assigned. Such tables are incomplete; in checked studies, under half of the missing clones stem from an unresolved V gene, and the remainder is unexplained. V and J calls and clone size are given by that table; D and trimming were obtained from the DNA. The sample yields approximately 70,000 clones; roughly three quarters were counted once. The ten biggest clones cover about 6% of the sample.

Of note for this clone: The target of this receptor is not known. Within one base of it there is no much larger clone, and no base qualities were kept.

Whole blood was collected in K2EDTA tubes by collaborating institutions according to the institutions' own protocols. For TCRbeta analysis, collaborator samples were shipped as frozen whole blood, as isolated PBMCs, or as DNA extracted from either sample type. CDR3 length: 14 amino acids, cysteine to phenylalanine. Of all the DNA, just the CDR3 is kept, 42 bases in frame from base 1. Per the germline V gene, MNHEY is the CDR1 and SVGAGI is the CDR2. Trimming removed 2 bases from V and 0 bases from J; the gene matches leave 1 base unexplained. The research as a whole found: How much clinical and demographic metadata was included differed by source and by participant, and the metadata was provided uncurated.

The chain links TRBV6-5 with TRBJ2-7; TRBD1 matches 7 bases in the middle. The TCR comes from a woman aged 60 to 75 with acute or convalescent COVID-19. Source material: peripheral blood. The CDR3 reads as follows: CASSYGTASYEQYF. The bases read TGTGCCAGCAGTTACGGGACAGCCTCCTACGAGCAGTACTTC.